The clone carrying this T cell receptor beta chain was found once. These data originate in a study of blood T cell repertoires in COVID-19. Profiling relied on immunoSEQ multiplex PCR, and the TCRdb table lists in-frame clones only, not all of them. The profile covers 350,000 or so clones, with about nine tenths appearing a single time and just over 1% taken by the ten largest. The V gene's germline CDR1 is SEHNR and CDR2 FQNEAQ (reference sequence). V lost 1 base and J 1 base, leaving 16 bases between the germline ends. This CDR3 region has 17 residues. The gene calls are TRBV7-9 and TRBJ1-1; maybe TRBD1 (6 bases). This receptor was taken from a woman in her 30s who had been exposed to COVID-19. The specimen sequenced was PBMCs or T cells enriched from blood (not recorded which). Written as DNA, the CDR3 is TGTGCCAGCAGCTTAGTGACAAGGACAGACGGGAACACTGAAGCTTTCTTT. Protein product: CASSLVTRTDGNTEAFF.